This T cell receptor (beta chain) was sequenced for a study of blood T cells in healthy people across ages. Study outcomes and limitations: When set beside aged donors, long-lived donors presented more naive CD4+ cells and higher diversity. A roughly linear fall in TCR beta diversity per million T cells was seen with increasing age.

It was with a sample-barcoded 5' primer and a J-beta primer mix that a second PCR of roughly 7 to 12 cycles was run. Each of the cDNA molecules was tagged by a template-switch adaptor with 12 random nucleotides. TCRdb redid the calling of the 5' RACE reads with MiXCR, one entry per CDR3 protein. This table has over 500,000 distinct CDR3 sequences, about a quarter appearing once. The germline V gene has CDR1 LNHNV and CDR2 YYDKDF (reference sequence). This CDR3 has 13 residues. V was cut by 3 bases and J by 4 bases, with 6 bases left in between. As for this clonotype: Antigen specificity is unknown.

In addition, the sample was reused for a study of T cells of mothers and their children. From that study: All donors were healthy and Caucasian; they were three mothers and their six children.

This receptor was identified in a boy between 2 and 10 years old in good health. The genes are TRBV15 and TRBJ2-2, with D hard to call. Material: blood. In DNA form, the CDR3 reads TGTGCCACCAGCAGCGCTCTCACCGGGGAGCTGTTTTTT. It specifies CATSSALTGELFF.